The clone carrying this T cell receptor beta chain occurred a few times. What it recognizes is unknown. These data come from a study of beta chain features in type 1 diabetes. Findings of the study overall: A definitive answer on HLA type influencing TCRB rearrangement was not reached here.

The length of the CDR3 is 15 residues. In germline, CDR1 is SGHTA, CDR2 FQGNSA. After removal of 5 bases from V and 6 bases from J, the junction contained 7 bases not matched to a gene. The whole isolated RNA underwent reverse transcription, so sequencing captured expressed TCRB transcripts. Profiling relied on immunoSEQ multiplex PCR, and the TCRdb table lists in-frame clones only, not all of them. The table has around 300,000 clones, 14% seen once. The receptor's source is a man aged 25-45 years in good health. The source material was central memory CD4+ T cells from blood. V and J are TRBV7-2 and TRBJ1-4; 9 bases line up with TRBD1. CDR3 coding DNA: TGTGCCAGCAGCCGCAGGACAGGGGTGGATGAAAAACTGTTTTTT. Translated: CASSRRTGVDEKLFF.